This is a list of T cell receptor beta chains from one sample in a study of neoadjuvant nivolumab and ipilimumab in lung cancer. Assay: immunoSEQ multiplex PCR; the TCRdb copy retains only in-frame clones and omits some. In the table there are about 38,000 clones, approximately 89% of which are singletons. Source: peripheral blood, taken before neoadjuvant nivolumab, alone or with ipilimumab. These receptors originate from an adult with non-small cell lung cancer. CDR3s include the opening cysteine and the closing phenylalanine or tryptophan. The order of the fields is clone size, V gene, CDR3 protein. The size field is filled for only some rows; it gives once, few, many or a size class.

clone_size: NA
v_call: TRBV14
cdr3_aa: CASRADSYYEQYF

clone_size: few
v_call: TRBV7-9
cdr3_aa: CASSLEWHEQFF

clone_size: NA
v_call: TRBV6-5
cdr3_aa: CASSSSSSGYEQYF

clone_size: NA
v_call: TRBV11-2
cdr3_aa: CASSSRLAGGPETQYF

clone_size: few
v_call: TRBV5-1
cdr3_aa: CASSYRDRAHEQYF

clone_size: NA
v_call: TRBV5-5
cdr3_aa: CASSPLAGASYEQYF

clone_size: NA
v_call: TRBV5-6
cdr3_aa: CASSLGERSTGELFF

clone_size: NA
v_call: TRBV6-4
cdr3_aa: CASSDLAGGPEDTQYF

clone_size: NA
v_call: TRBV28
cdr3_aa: CASSGTSVFPYEQYF

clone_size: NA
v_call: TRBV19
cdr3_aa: CASSMGGARQPQHF

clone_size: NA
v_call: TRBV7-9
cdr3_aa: CASSLGGPIANYGYTF

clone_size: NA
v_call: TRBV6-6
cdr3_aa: CASSNSGRPTGELFF

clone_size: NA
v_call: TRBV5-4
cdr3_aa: CASSLVRAETQYF

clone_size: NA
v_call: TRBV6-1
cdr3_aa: CASSEAGGGINEQFF

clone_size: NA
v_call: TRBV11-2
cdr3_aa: CASTPIARGANVLTF

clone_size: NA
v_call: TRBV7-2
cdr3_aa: CASSFAQGASYTQYF

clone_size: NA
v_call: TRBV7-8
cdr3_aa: CASSLRVGGAGNTIYF

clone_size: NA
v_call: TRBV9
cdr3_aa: CASSVGVGAYEQYF

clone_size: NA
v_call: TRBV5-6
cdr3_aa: CASSSTGHLLSNQPQHF

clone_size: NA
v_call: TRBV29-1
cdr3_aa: CSGQGASARNEQFF

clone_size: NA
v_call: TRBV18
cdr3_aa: CASSPLSGVDTEAFF

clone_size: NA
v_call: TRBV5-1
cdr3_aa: CASSLDPAYNEQFF

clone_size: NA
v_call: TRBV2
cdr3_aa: CASRFSARRIADTQYF

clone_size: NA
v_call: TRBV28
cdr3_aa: CASSSGQEASYEQYF

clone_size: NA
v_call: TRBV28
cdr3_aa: CASSSGLASGELFF

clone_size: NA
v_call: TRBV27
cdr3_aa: CASSSKGGLAGEETQYF

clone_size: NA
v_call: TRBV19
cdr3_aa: CASSIFSARGSAKNIQYF

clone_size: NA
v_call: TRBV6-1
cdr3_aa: CASSEDFGLAGGRIYEQYF

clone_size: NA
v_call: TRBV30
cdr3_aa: CAWTVGQETQYF

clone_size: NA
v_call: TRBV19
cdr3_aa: CASSIGLGHSYEQYF

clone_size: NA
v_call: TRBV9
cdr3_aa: CASSVVSGRPGELFF

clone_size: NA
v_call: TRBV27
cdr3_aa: CASSSLRGLTEAFF

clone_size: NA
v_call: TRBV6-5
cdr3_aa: CASSYAGNSNQPQHF

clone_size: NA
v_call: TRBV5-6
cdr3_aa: CASSLLGLSTDTQYF

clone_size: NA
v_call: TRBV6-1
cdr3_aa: CASSPGQGYEKLFF

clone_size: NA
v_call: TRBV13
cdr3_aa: CASSRPTGETQYF

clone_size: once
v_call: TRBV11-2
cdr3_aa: CASSFGLTDTQYF

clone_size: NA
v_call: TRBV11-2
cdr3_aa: CASSLAGTGPNYGYTF

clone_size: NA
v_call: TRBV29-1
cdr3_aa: CSVSGEEMNTEAFF

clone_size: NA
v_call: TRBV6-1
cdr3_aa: CASSARGGNEQYF

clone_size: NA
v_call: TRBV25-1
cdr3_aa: CASSFSTDTQYF

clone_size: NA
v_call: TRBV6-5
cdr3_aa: CASSYSTGPGAQQYF

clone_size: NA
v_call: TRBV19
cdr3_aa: CASSIMNNPTYEQYF

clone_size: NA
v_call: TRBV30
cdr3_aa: CAWSHGDRAGTGELFF

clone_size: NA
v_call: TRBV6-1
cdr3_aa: CASSAQGLVNTGELFF

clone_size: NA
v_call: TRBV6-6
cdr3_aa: CASTPGSNEQFF

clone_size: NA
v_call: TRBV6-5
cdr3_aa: CASREGLNEQFF

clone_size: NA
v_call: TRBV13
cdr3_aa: CASSPLHEETQYF

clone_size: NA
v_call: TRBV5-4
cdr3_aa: CASSLAGAGGIGEQYF

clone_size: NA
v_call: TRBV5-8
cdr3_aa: CASSLPGTGANVLTF

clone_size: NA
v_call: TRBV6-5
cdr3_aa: CASTPPNGASETQYF

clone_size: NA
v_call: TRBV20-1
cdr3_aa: CSAGDNEQFF

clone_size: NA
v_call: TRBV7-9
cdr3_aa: CASSLAGQGPNYGYTF

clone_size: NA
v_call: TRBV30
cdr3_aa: CAWSAPVFLDTQYF